What follows is one TCR beta chain and its context. Its target antigen remains unknown. No qualities accompany the bases; no much larger clone lies one base away. The germline V gene encodes CDR1 SGHNT and CDR2 YENEEA. From the cysteine up to the phenylalanine, the CDR3 has a length of 16 residues. CDR3 DNA only is kept here, 48 bases in frame from base 1. V lost 5 bases and J lost 7 bases, and the count of bases not matched to a germline gene is 8. The data were obtained in a study of blood T cell repertoires in COVID-19 (dated by TCRdb to about 2020). In the study overall: The collaborator samples originated in the United States, Italy and Spain and spanned the acute and convalescent phases of COVID-19. The repertoires were released in a freely available public database meant as a resource for research on the immune response to SARS-CoV-2. The dataset comprised deeply sampled blood TCRbeta repertoires from subjects exposed to, actively infected with, or recovered from COVID-19. Sample metadata almost always included a de-identified subject ID, COVID-19 status, age in years and sex. HLA class I and class II types, where available, came from metadata supplied by the sample provider rather than from assay-based typing. Samples were obtained from the ongoing ImmuneRACE study (first 160 participants) and from 1,200 or so subjects provided by 6 global collaborators. The material from the prospective study consisted of cDNA or gDNA derived from T cells, B-cell-depleted T cells, or PBMCs. What the work shows at the level of the full study, not this receptor alone: The quantity of clinical and demographic metadata differed by source and by participant and was supplied without curation.

TCRbeta CDR3 regions were amplified from genomic DNA using the immunoSEQ Assay, a bias-controlled multiplex PCR. Per the source publication's procedure: Within the assay, amplification of reference gene primers was used to estimate how many nucleated cells each sample contained. Sequence reads were collapsed and filtered to measure the absolute abundance of every unique TCRbeta CDR3 rearrangement. For each sample, productive Simpson clonality was calculated as the square root of Simpson's diversity index over productive rearrangements. The table was pulled from immuneACCESS by TCRdb, which kept in-frame rearrangements only. Such tables lose some clones; where checked, under half of the loss comes from unresolved V genes, and the rest has no known cause. D and trimming were read from the DNA, whereas the V and J calls and clone size are those reported in that table. The sample profile shows under 200,000 clones; roughly 82% of them were found once. Around 7.8% of the sample goes to the ten largest clones.

In Seattle, one collaborating source enrolled patients while the infection was active and tracked those patients longitudinally over the course of disease. Collaborating institutions collected whole blood in K2EDTA tubes following their own protocols. For TCRbeta analysis, collaborators shipped samples in one of three forms: frozen whole blood, isolated PBMCs, or DNA extracted from either of those sample types. This TCR was recovered from a woman in her sixties with COVID-19, enrolled during active disease. The chain is assembled from TRBV11-3 and TRBJ2-2; 12 bases in the middle match TRBD1. The specimen was peripheral blood. The CDR3 reads CASSGGQGAGIGELFF. The DNA is as follows: TGTGCCAGCAGCGGGGGACAGGGGGCTGGTATCGGGGAGCTGTTTTTT.